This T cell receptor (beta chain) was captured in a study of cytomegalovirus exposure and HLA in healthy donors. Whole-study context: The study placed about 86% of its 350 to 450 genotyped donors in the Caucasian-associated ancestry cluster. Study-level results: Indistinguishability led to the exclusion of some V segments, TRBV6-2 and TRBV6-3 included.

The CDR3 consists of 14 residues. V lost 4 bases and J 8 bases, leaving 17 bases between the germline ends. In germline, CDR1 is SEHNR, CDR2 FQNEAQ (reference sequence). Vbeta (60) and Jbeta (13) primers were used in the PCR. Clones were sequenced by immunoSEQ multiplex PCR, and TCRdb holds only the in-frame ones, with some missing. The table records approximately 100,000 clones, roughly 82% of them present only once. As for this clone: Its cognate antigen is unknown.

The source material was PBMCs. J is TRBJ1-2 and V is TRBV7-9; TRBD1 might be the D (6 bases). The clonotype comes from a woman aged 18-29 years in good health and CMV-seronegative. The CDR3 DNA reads TGTGCCAGCAGCTCGGGGTCGGCAGGGGTGGGCTACACCTTC. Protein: CASSSGSAGVGYTF.